This T cell receptor (beta chain) emerged from a study of shared clonotypes between healthy human individuals (dated by TCRdb to between 2020 and 2021). Background for the entire study: A couple of women and three men aged 18 to 49 years were included in the cohort. For each donor, three plates each were used for CD4 naive and CD4 memory, two plates were used for CD8 naive, and one plate was used for CD8 memory. Blood TCR repertoires of 5 or 6 healthy adults were deeply sequenced to estimate repertoire size and the extent of clonotype sharing between individuals. To increase sequencing depth and limit assay-specific biases, TCR repertoire library preparation and sequencing were carried out by different laboratories using diverse techniques. Each donor's leukapheresis produced roughly between roughly 0.85 and 10 billion PBMCs.

Via the germline V gene, CDR1 is MDHEN and CDR2 SYDVKM. The CDR3 goes from the cysteine to the phenylalanine over 15 residues. CDR3 DNA is the only sequence kept; it has 45 bases, read in frame from the first base. V is pruned by 3 bases and J by 9 bases, leaving 5 bases of the junction without a gene match. General study outcomes and caveats: Rarefaction of sorted-subset datasets indicated incomplete sequencing despite the large sequencing depth. Naive subsets generally had larger estimated clonotype richness than memory subsets. Pairwise subsampling led to the expectation that sequencing depth would affect the degree of clonotype sharing among donors. Clonotypes shared by all four sorted-subset donors showed higher generation probabilities than non-shared clonotypes. Because the study included a small number of donors, the genetic and exposure-history diversity represented was limited. Sharing across several donors was observed for around 4.8% of naive CD4, under 4% of naive CD8, 2.3% of memory CD4, and less than 0.45% of memory CD8 clonotypes. Only blood was sampled, and tissue TCR repertoires likely differ from those in blood.

As concerns this clone: Its specific antigen is unknown. One base away there is no much larger clone; base qualities are not given.

Using the deep immunoSEQ assay, TCR CDR3 regions were amplified from genomic DNA by multiplex PCR. For each cell subset, the extracted genomic DNA was distributed evenly across all wells of several immunoSEQ 96-well plates, and each plate served as one replicate. For sorted subsets, each replicate PCR was loaded with 200 to 250 ng genomic DNA, equivalent to 25,000 to 35,000 T cell genomes. Purified libraries were measured with a Qubit 3.0 fluorometer, size-checked on a Bioanalyzer 2100, and measured again with the KAPA Library Quantification kit. Each immunoSEQ 96-well plate was sequenced on its own single-read 150-cycle Illumina NextSeq 550 flow cell. The paper's data handling went like this. Because the immunoSEQ output included only junctional sequences and no quality scores, the filtering could not be the same as the filtering used for full-length reads. To assign V/J genes and CDR3, sequences were annotated using PyIR, a Python wrapper for IgBLAST v1.9, with IMGT germline references. Reads were removed for weak V/J assignments (E-value above 1e-6), missing CDR3, stop codons, out-of-frame junctions, or ambiguous translated residues. V3J clonotypes were defined by identical inferred V gene, J gene, and CDR3 amino acid sequence. Percentage overlap between repertoires was computed as shared unique clonotypes divided by the size of the smaller repertoire. RTK rarefaction, the Chao1 estimator, and Recon v2.1 estimates of unobserved clonotypes were used to assess repertoire richness. Generation probabilities for all TCRbeta clonotypes obtained by the gDNA method from a handful of donors were computed using OLGA. TCRdb's version of the immuneACCESS table is confined to in-frame rearrangements and falls short of the full clone set. An unresolved V gene accounts for under half of the shortfall where checked; the remainder is of unknown origin. V, J and clone size reflect that table, while D and trimming were determined from the DNA. The sample includes about a million clones, with approximately 77% observed a single time. Of the sample, roughly 0.83% falls within the top ten clones.

The donors were healthy, HIV-negative adults with no recently reported acute infections or vaccinations. Every donor was a Caucasian adult living in Nashville, Tennessee, USA. Magnetic negative selection was used to enrich CD4+ T cells, after which naive cells were positively selected on CD45RA and the negative fraction became the memory subset. Blood was obtained by leukapheresis, after which PBMCs were separated by Ficoll-Histopaque density gradient centrifugation and cryopreserved in liquid nitrogen vapor phase. Purity and quantity of every magnetically sorted T cell population were checked by analytical flow cytometry. Genomic DNA was isolated from each sorted fraction and quantified by UV absorbance on a Nanodrop 2000c.

Input material: memory CD4+ T cells from PBMCs. The sample's cell subset or site, from its label and the paper: CD45RA-negative fraction. This sequence was found in a man younger than 35 in good health. Some clones in this sample may be carry-over from other donors' samples. The sequence links TRBV28 to TRBJ2-1; TRBD2 lines up with 13 middle nucleotides. The bases read TGTGCCAGCAGTTTTAGGACTAGCGGGAGAGGTGAGCAGTTCTTC. Its coded protein is CASSFRTSGRGEQFF.